Presented here are 17 T cell receptor beta chains from one specimen sequenced in a study of cytomegalovirus exposure and HLA in healthy donors. It was with 60 Vbeta and 13 Jbeta primers that the PCR ran. The table came from immunoSEQ multiplex PCR; TCRdb's copy has only in-frame clones and leaves some out. The sample shows 120,000 or so clones, around 75% of them seen only once. The sequencing sample was made of PBMCs. The origin of the receptors is a woman in her fifties or sixties in good health and CMV-seropositive.

This clone was recorded once. This chain connects TRBV2 to TRBJ2-5; 10 positions agree with TRBD1. Germline CDR1 reads SNHLY; CDR2 reads FYNNEI. The CDR3 runs to 14 residues. V gave up 4 bases and J gave up 5 bases; unmatched junction bases: 4. The CDR3 region has the DNA TGTGCCAGCAGTGTTGAGACAGGGGGCGAGACCCAGTACTTC. This codes for CASSVETGGETQYF.

In regard to this clone: Other DNA sequences from this sample encode an identical CDR3 as well. The chain carries TRBV9 and TRBJ1-2; 8 bases map to TRBD1. The germline CDR1 and CDR2 sequences are SGDLS and YYNGEE. The trim removed 0 bases at V and 5 bases at J, leaving 3 bases unmatched. The CDR3 consists of 14 residues. The CDR3 region has the DNA TGTGCCAGCAGCGTAGGGCAGGGGGCTTATGGCTACACCTTC. Residues: CASSVGQGAYGYTF.

The J gene is TRBJ2-5, the V gene TRBV2; possibly TRBD2 for D (6 bases). This CDR3 is built from 14 residues. Germline-derived CDR1 and CDR2 are SNHLY and FYNNEI. V was pared by 7 bases and J by 4 bases, with 16 bases between. The DNA of the CDR3 is TGTGCCAGCAAGGGAAACGAGGGAGGAGAGACCCAGTACTTC. Residues: CASKGNEGGETQYF.

The V gene is TRBV19, the J gene TRBJ2-3, with 9 bases matching TRBD2. From germline, CDR1 is LNHDA and CDR2 SQIVND (reference sequence). This CDR3 region has 16 residues. The J segment lost 6 bases and the V segment lost 3 bases, leaving 10 bases of the junction unmatched. The CDR3: CASSMGTSRGYDTQYF. In nucleotides, the CDR3 is TGTGCCAGTAGTATGGGGACTAGCCGGGGATATGATACGCAGTATTTT.

The chain carries TRBV27 and TRBJ2-2; 13 bases line up with TRBD2. The V segment lost 9 bases and the J segment 8 bases; nucleotides outside the gene matches: 9. The CDR3 extends over 15 amino acids. Germline values: CDR1 MNHEY, CDR2 SMNVEV (reference sequence). CDR3: CASPTTSGRSGELFF. DNA of the CDR3: TGTGCCAGTCCCACGACTAGCGGGAGGTCAGGGGAGCTGTTTTTT.

The genes are TRBV7-9 and TRBJ2-7, with TRBD2 matching over 15 bases. Germline V lookup: CDR1 SEHNR, CDR2 FQNEAQ (reference sequence). The CDR3 has 13 residues. J was trimmed by 7 bases and V by 8 bases; bases with no gene match: 3. The DNA for the CDR3 is TGTGCCAGCGGGACTAGCGGGGGGAAGGAGCAGTACTTC. Protein product: CASGTSGGKEQYF.

CDR3 residues: CASSPRGGAYEQYF. CDR3 nucleotides: TGTGCCAGCAGCCCCCGCGGGGGCGCCTACGAGCAGTACTTC. The V gene is TRBV7-2, the J gene TRBJ2-5; D might be TRBD2 (7 bases). The DNA matches TRBJ2-7 better at its end, which makes the J call doubtful. CDR3 length: 14 residues. Looked up from germline, CDR1 is SGHTA and CDR2 is FQGNSA.

DNA for the CDR3: TGTGCCAGCAGCTTTATGACAGCCCTCTCTGGGGCCAACGTCCTGACTTTC. This gives the protein CASSFMTALSGANVLTF. The chain combines TRBV7-8 with TRBJ2-6; weak D call: TRBD1 (5 bases). Deletions cut 3 bases from V and 0 bases from J, with 12 bases between. The CDR3 sequence is 17 residues long. Germline V lookup: CDR1 SGHVS, CDR2 FQNEAQ.

This clone was found many times. The V gene is TRBV4-3, the J gene TRBJ1-1, with D possibly being TRBD1 (5 bases). Looked up from germline, CDR1 is LGHNA and CDR2 is YSLEER. There are 15 residues in the CDR3. The V gene lost 0 bases and the J gene lost 11 bases, with 19 bases spanning the gap. The CDR3, as DNA: TGCGCCAGCAGCCAAGATACTTACAGGCGACGAAAGGCTTTCTTT. It translates to CASSQDTYRRRKAFF.

This chain connects TRBV2 to TRBJ1-3, with D possibly matching TRBD1 (6 bases). CDR3 length: 15 residues. CDR1 is SNHLY, CDR2 FYNNEI, per germline. V gave up 5 bases and J gave up 0 bases, with 11 bases separating them. CDR3 amino acids: CASSPDRSSGNTIYF. The CDR3 coding sequence is TGTGCCAGCAGTCCAGACAGGAGCTCTGGAAACACCATATATTTT.

This clone was picked up one time. V gene TRBV5-1 combines with J gene TRBJ2-2; D might be TRBD1 (6 bases). Germline V gene sequence: CDR1 SGHRS, CDR2 YFSETQ. CDR3 length equals 16 residues. With 1 base removed from V and 4 bases from J, the gap between germline ends came to 14 bases. In DNA form, the CDR3 reads TGCGCCAGCAGCTTGACAGGGACCTCGACCACCGGGGAGCTGTTTTTT. This gives the protein CASSLTGTSTTGELFF.

The chain carries TRBV4-1 and TRBJ2-5, with 9 bases lining up with TRBD2. The CDR3 loop spans 20 amino acids. With 5 bases clipped from V and 2 bases from J, the junction kept 21 bases outside the gene matches. The germline gives CDR1 MGHRA, CDR2 YSYEKL. DNA for the CDR3: TGCGCCAGCAGCAAACGACAGGTTACCAGCGGGGGGCATACTCAAGAGACCCAGTACTTC. Translated, it gives CASSKRQVTSGGHTQETQYF.

The chain recombines TRBV30 with TRBJ1-5; 8 bases line up with TRBD1. Germline trimming cut 1 base from V and 6 bases from J; bases unmatched to any gene: 5. CDR1 is GTSNPN, CDR2 SVGIG, per germline (reference sequence). The CDR3 length is 14 residues. The CDR3 spells CAWSGGQGRQPQHF. CDR3 nucleotides: TGTGCCTGGAGTGGCGGACAGGGACGTCAGCCCCAGCATTTT.

The sample holds a few counts of this clone. The chain joins TRBV7-2 to TRBJ1-1; D ambiguous. CDR3 length: 14 residues. Between the trimmed V and J ends, which lost 5 bases and 0 bases, there was a span of 10 bases. In germline, CDR1 is SGHTA, CDR2 FQGNSA. CDR3 nucleotide sequence: TGTGCCAGCAGCCTACAGTTCATGAACACTGAAGCTTTCTTT. Its translation: CASSLQFMNTEAFF.

The chain is built from TRBV18 and TRBJ1-1, with no clear D. V gave up 2 bases and J gave up 4 bases, with 8 bases separating them. The length of the CDR3 is 13 residues. Germline CDR1 KGHSH, CDR2 LQKENI. The CDR3 loop reads CASSPSRGTEAFF. In DNA form, the CDR3 reads TGTGCCAGCTCACCAAGCCGCGGCACTGAAGCTTTCTTT.

With respect to this clone: This sample also contains other DNA sequences that code for the same CDR3. The chain is built from TRBV11-1 and TRBJ1-4; 12 bases agree with TRBD1. V shed 8 bases, J shed 8 bases, and the junction held 6 bases outside the gene matches. This CDR3 is 14 amino acids long. CDR1 and CDR2 (germline): SGHAT, FQDESV (reference sequence). The CDR3 sequence is CASGPGTGGEKLFF. The CDR3 bases are TGTGCCAGCGGCCCCGGGACAGGGGGCGAAAAACTGTTTTTT.

The chain is built from TRBV5-5 and TRBJ2-1; D call uncertain. V lost 0 bases and J 2 bases, leaving 9 bases between the germline ends. CDR3 length equals 15 residues. The germline V gene has CDR1 SGHKS and CDR2 YYEKEE (reference sequence). Here the CDR3 reads CASSLGLDTYNEQFF. The CDR3 nucleotides read TGTGCCAGCAGCTTGGGTCTAGATACCTACAATGAGCAGTTCTTC.